These T cell receptor beta chains were read from a single sample in a study of blood T cell repertoires in COVID-19. TCRdb's table, derived via immunoSEQ multiplex PCR, lists solely in-frame clones and lacks some. The sample holds about 270,000 clones; around 90% are singletons and the top ten take 2.3%. The source material was PBMCs or T cells enriched from blood (not recorded which). All receptors derive from a woman aged 40 to 55 with acute COVID-19. CDR3s include the opening cysteine and the closing phenylalanine or tryptophan.

V gene | CDR3 protein
TRBV19 | CASSTSGTGWNEQYF
TRBV6-5 | CATGESYGYTF
TRBV21-1 | CASSKRVQGLDTQYF
TRBV6-5 | CASSYAGRRTYEQYF
TRBV5-1 | CASSSGGTGARDTQYF
TRBV5-1 | CASSLGDRAGNEQFF
TRBV5-5 | CASSLDPGLGREQFF
TRBV19 | CASSTRGPRANEKLFF
TRBV19 | CASSIQALGNQPQHF
TRBV28 | CASSTRTGGFRQFF
TRBV5-5 | CASSFSGDFQPQHF
TRBV6-4 | CPVFSLNTEAFF
TRBV11-1 | CASSLTDSNSPLHF
TRBV30 | CAWTSSGLGSYEQYF
TRBV15 | CATSRAGEGRFYNEQFF
TRBV20-1 | CSPPIDNEQFF
TRBV7-9 | CASSLETGIDYGYTF
TRBV28 | CASSPPDRGRDTQYF
TRBV18 | CASSPTAGVVEQYF
TRBV4-2 | CASSQYGSSTGLKNTEAFF
TRBV5-4 | CASSFVGEVGMRQYF
TRBV28 | CASSPGVGKTYEQYF
TRBV7-3 | CASSLRGPGEGETQYF
TRBV7-9 | CASSFGQPGGNNEQFF
TRBV9 | CASSTWTGENSNQPQHF
TRBV5-4 | CASSLPSGQGQETQYF
TRBV18 | CASSPYDGGLTDTQYF
TRBV21-1 | CASSKAYKTGGPEGYTF
TRBV5-1 | CASRSSIIAALETQYF
TRBV10-2 | CASSESAGYTDTQYF